Following are 21 T cell receptor beta chains from one sample sequenced in a study of cytomegalovirus exposure and HLA in healthy donors. Primers included in the PCR were 60 Vbeta and 13 Jbeta primers. Using immunoSEQ multiplex PCR, the repertoire was profiled, and TCRdb retains in-frame clones only, with some absent. The sample lists approximately 100,000 clones; 76% were seen once. Specimen: PBMCs. The receptors stem from a woman aged 45-60 years in good health and CMV-seropositive.

V gene TRBV12-5 combines with J gene TRBJ2-7; a weak D match, TRBD2 (7 bases). Trimming stripped 9 bases from V and 3 bases from J, with 18 bases between. This CDR3 is 14 amino acids long. CDR1 is LGHNT, CDR2 FRNRAP, per germline. The CDR3 is CASAFSGGGYEQYF. CDR3 nucleotides: TGTGCTAGCGCCTTCTCGGGGGGCGGCTACGAGCAGTACTTC.

CDR3 sequence (DNA): TGTGCCTGGACTGCGGGACAGGGGACCTATCAGCCCCAGCATTTT. This sequence encodes CAWTAGQGTYQPQHF. The rearrangement links TRBV30 to TRBJ1-5; 10 bases are a match to TRBD1. This CDR3 spans 15 amino acids. CDR1 and CDR2 (germline): GTSNPN, SVGIG (reference sequence). The trim removed 4 bases at V and 5 bases at J, leaving 8 bases unmatched. The full variable domain, its missing parts supplied by reference TRBV30 and TRBJ1-5, is SQTIHQWPATLVQPVGSPLSLECTVEGTSNPNLYWYRQAAGRGLQLLFYSVGIGQISSEVPQNLSASRPQDRQFILSSKKLLLSDSGFYLCAWTAGQGTYQPQHFGDGTRLSIL.

This clone showed up just a few times. The rearrangement uses TRBV5-4 and TRBJ1-1, with TRBD1 matching 7 bases. Germline V gene data show CDR1 as SGHNT and CDR2 as YYREEE (reference sequence). The CDR3 totals 14 residues. The J segment lost 7 bases and the V segment lost 6 bases, leaving 12 bases of the junction unmatched. The CDR3 sequence is CASNHETGKYEAFF. CDR3 nucleotides: TGTGCCAGCAACCATGAGACAGGGAAATATGAAGCTTTCTTT.

V and J are TRBV27 and TRBJ1-5, with D possibly being TRBD1 (6 bases). V lost 2 bases and J lost 11, with 22 bases in between. The germline gives CDR1 MNHEY, CDR2 SMNVEV (reference sequence). The CDR3 loop spans 16 amino acids. CDR3 nucleotides: TGTGCCAGCAGTTTAGGGGCCTCGACAGGCAGGTCCACCCAGCATTTT. It translates to CASSLGASTGRSTQHF.

This clone was seen once. This chain connects TRBV4-2 to TRBJ1-1; D unclear. The CDR3 is made up of 14 amino acids. Trimming stripped 0 bases from V and 3 bases from J, with 8 bases between. CDR1 and CDR2 from the germline V gene are LGHNA and YNFKEQ. CDR3 sequence: CASSQEEGDTEAFF. The CDR3 nucleotides are TGTGCCAGCAGCCAAGAGGAGGGCGACACTGAAGCTTTCTTT.

In its sample, this clone was seen once. V is TRBV19 and J is TRBJ2-1; 12 bases align to TRBD2. The CDR3 runs 18 residues. Trimming took 6 bases from V and 7 from J; bases not matched to a gene: 16. Germline CDR1 reads LNHDA; CDR2 reads SQIVND (reference sequence). The DNA of the CDR3 is TGTGCCAGTAGCGTTCTAACCGGACTAGCGGGGAGTGCGAATGAGCAGTTCTTC. Amino acids: CASSVLTGLAGSANEQFF.

The chain has TRBV14 and TRBJ1-3, with D unresolved. CDR1 and CDR2 from the germline V gene are SGHDN and FVKESK. The CDR3 spans 16 residues. V shed 4 bases and J shed 7 bases, with 20 bases lying between them. This chain's CDR3 is CASSPPGAHRRNTIYF. CDR3 nucleotide sequence: TGTGCCAGCAGCCCCCCAGGCGCTCACCGCCGCAACACCATATATTTT.

The chain links TRBV7-6 to TRBJ2-6; D perhaps matches TRBD2 (6 bases). Trimming pared 4 bases from V and 2 bases from J, leaving 18 bases between. The CDR3 length is 18 residues. Germline V lookup: CDR1 SGHVS, CDR2 FNYEAQ. In DNA, the CDR3 is TGTGCCAGCAGCTCCCTGGGGGGAGTTAGGACTGGGGCCAACGTCCTGACTTTC. Amino acid sequence: CASSSLGGVRTGANVLTF.

The CDR3 loop is CASSYVIGGRGYTF. The CDR3 DNA follows: TGTGCCAGCAGTTACGTGATTGGGGGGAGGGGCTACACCTTC. This chain connects TRBV6-6 to TRBJ1-2; D perhaps matches TRBD1 (5 bases). The germline CDR1 and CDR2 sequences are MNHNY and SVGAGI (reference sequence). The CDR3 is 14 residues long. The V and J ends lost 2 bases and 8 bases respectively, with 15 bases between them.

The genes are TRBV5-4 and TRBJ1-1; 9 bases are a match to TRBD1. This CDR3 is built from 14 residues. CDR1 SGHNT and CDR2 YYREEE come from the germline V gene (reference sequence). J was trimmed by 5 bases and V by 5 bases; bases with no gene match: 7. The CDR3 is CASRGGTGRTEAFF. The DNA for the CDR3 is TGTGCCAGCAGGGGAGGGACAGGGAGGACTGAAGCTTTCTTT. The variable domain in full, completed from reference TRBV5-4 and TRBJ1-1, reads ETGVTQSPTHLIKTRGQQVTLRCSSQSGHNTVSWYQQALGQGPQFIFQYYREEENGRGNFPPRFSGLQFPNYSSELNVNALELDDSALYLCASRGGTGRTEAFFGQGTRLTVV.

The rearrangement joins TRBV5-5 to TRBJ2-7; no clear D. V was pared by 0 bases and J by 2 bases, with 15 bases between. The CDR3 consists of 16 residues. CDR1 SGHKS and CDR2 YYEKEE come from the germline V gene (reference sequence). CDR3 in amino acids: CASSLERRLSPYEQYF. The CDR3 nucleotides are TGTGCCAGCAGCTTGGAACGGAGACTCTCACCCTACGAGCAGTACTTC.

CDR3 sequence (DNA): TGTGCCAGCCAAGGAAAGGGAGGTAAAAAACTGTTTTTT. Translated, it gives CASQGKGGKKLFF. The V gene is TRBV28, the J gene TRBJ1-4; D is unclear. This CDR3 has 13 residues. Germline V gives CDR1 MDHEN, CDR2 SYDVKM. Trimming removed 8 bases at V and 9 bases at J, with 16 bases between. Full variable domain (rest looked up from reference TRBV28 and TRBJ1-4): DVKVTQSSRYLVKRTGEKVFLECVQDMDHENMFWYRQDPGLGLRLIYFSYDVKMKEKGDIPEGYSVSREKKERFSLILESASTNQTSMYLCASQGKGGKKLFFGSGTQLSVL.

The chain uses TRBV10-2 and TRBJ1-1; D is perhaps TRBD1 (5 bases). CDR3 length: 14 amino acids. Germline-derived CDR1 and CDR2 are WSHSY and SAAADI. Deletions cut 6 bases from V and 0 bases from J, with 11 bases between. This CDR3 is CASRGGTMNTEAFF. In DNA, the CDR3 is TGCGCCAGCAGGGGGGGGACGATGAACACTGAAGCTTTCTTT.

This clone has a handful of counts. This chain's CDR3 is CASSPRNEQYF. The CDR3 nucleotides are TGTGCCAGCAGCCCTCGCAACGAGCAGTACTTC. The V and J genes are TRBV5-8 and TRBJ2-5; no definite D call. With the DNA end fitting TRBJ2-7 better, the J assignment may be wrong. CDR3 size: 11 residues. Germline lookup yields CDR1 SGHTS and CDR2 YDEGEE.

The chain employs TRBV4-2 and TRBJ1-2; 11 nucleotides align to TRBD1. Germline V gives CDR1 LGHNA, CDR2 YNFKEQ. There are 20 residues in the CDR3. Trimming cost V 0 bases and J 0 bases; bases outside gene matches: 12. The CDR3 protein is CASSQERVGTGGTTNYGYTF. CDR3 nucleotide sequence: TGTGCCAGCAGCCAAGAGCGGGTGGGGACAGGGGGAACGACTAACTATGGCTACACCTTC.

V and J are TRBV19 and TRBJ1-1, with a tentative D call TRBD1 (5 bases). Germline CDR1 reads LNHDA; CDR2 reads SQIVND (reference sequence). CDR3 length: 13 residues. The V end was cut by 5 bases, the J end by 4 bases, with 11 bases between. The CDR3 here is CASSLGGSTEAFF. As DNA, the CDR3 is TGTGCCAGTAGTCTGGGGGGGAGCACTGAAGCTTTCTTT.

This rearrangement joins TRBV18 to TRBJ2-5; 9 bases map to TRBD2. The V and J ends lost 3 bases and 4 bases, in that order; junction bases with no gene match: 9. Germline V CDR1 and CDR2: KGHSH, LQKENI. This CDR3 region has 16 residues. This chain's CDR3 is CASSPGGSGRGETQYF. The CDR3 DNA is TGTGCCAGCTCACCTGGCGGTAGCGGGAGAGGAGAGACCCAGTACTTC.

The gene calls are TRBV6-6 and TRBJ1-1, with D perhaps TRBD1 (6 bases). CDR1 and CDR2 from the germline V gene are MNHNY and SVGAGI (reference sequence). Trimming removed 5 bases from V and 1 base from J, with 14 bases in between. The CDR3 spans 15 residues. The DNA of the CDR3 is TGTGCCAGCAGTACCAGGACAGAGACGAACACTGAAGCTTTCTTT. This translates into CASSTRTETNTEAFF.

V usage is TRBV6-5 and J usage is TRBJ1-1, with TRBD1 matching 8 bases. V was clipped by 2 bases and J by 8 bases; unmatched bases: 7. The CDR3 consists of 14 residues. Germline V gene lookup returns CDR1 MNHEY and CDR2 SVGAGI. The CDR3 coding sequence is TGTGCCAGCAGTTACGGGACAGGTCCCCAAGAAGCTTTCTTT. Amino acids: CASSYGTGPQEAFF.

V gene TRBV7-2 combines with J gene TRBJ1-3, with unresolved D. Trimming removed 2 bases at V and 3 bases at J, with 8 bases between. CDR1 is SGHTA and CDR2 is FQGNSA in the germline V gene. The CDR3 spans 14 residues. CDR3: CASSLNPFGNTIYF. In DNA, the CDR3 is TGTGCCAGCAGCTTAAATCCCTTTGGAAACACCATATATTTT.

The chain is built from TRBV29-1 and TRBJ2-5; 10 nucleotides align to TRBD2. The CDR3 runs 14 residues. V lost 4 bases and J lost 2; bases outside the gene matches: 4. The germline V gene encodes CDR1 SQVTM and CDR2 ANQGSEA. CDR3 sequence: CSVGIAGGQETQYF. In nucleotides, the CDR3 is TGCAGCGTTGGAATAGCGGGGGGACAAGAGACCCAGTACTTC.